Included here is one T cell receptor (beta chain) sequence, with context. This sample was taken from a study of T-cell reconstitution after alpha-beta-depleted transplantation in children. This sample's TCRbeta library carried unique molecular identifier barcodes. Via MiXCR, TCRdb re-called the PCR reads, giving one row per CDR3 protein. The sample carries roughly 200,000 distinct CDR3 sequences, approximately 8% recorded once. V was pared by 1 base and J by 1 base, with 4 bases of the junction left unmatched. This CDR3 spans 16 amino acids. Germline CDR1 SGHAT, CDR2 FQNNGV. This specimen was PBMCs, mostly from graft donor cells, taken 360 days after TCRalphabeta/CD19-depleted stem cell transplant. V gene TRBV11-2 combines with J gene TRBJ1-5, with TRBD1 matching over 7 bases. The origin of this receptor is a male patient aged 2-15 years who had a stem cell transplant for acute myeloid leukemia, so the T cells may come from the graft donor. This CDR3 is CASSLAGQHSNQPQHF. The DNA of the CDR3 is TGTGCCAGCAGCTTAGCGGGACAGCACAGCAATCAGCCCCAGCATTTT.